Listed below are T cell receptor beta chains from one sample, sequenced in a study of blood T cell repertoires in COVID-19. The data were produced by immunoSEQ multiplex PCR, yet TCRdb's version contains in-frame clones alone and is incomplete. Of roughly 150,000 clones in the sample, around 87% were seen once. Sequencing was carried out using peripheral blood. Receptors were obtained from a man older than 75 with acute or convalescent COVID-19. Both conserved end residues are part of each CDR3. A D gene is named only where the DNA matches it firmly. Clone size is not always given. Where it is, it says once, few, many or a class for expanded clones.

j_call clone_size d_call v_call cdr3_nt cdr3_aa
TRBJ1-1 . TRBD1 TRBV5-1 TGCGCCAGCAGCTCGGGACAGGGTTACACTGAAGCTTTCTTT CASSSGQGYTEAFF
TRBJ1-2 . TRBD1 TRBV30 TGTGCCTGGAACCGACTTGAGGCAGGGGGTATAGGGGGCTACACCTTC CAWNRLEAGGIGGYTF
TRBJ2-5 . TRBD2 TRBV10-3 TGTGCCATGGGGACTAGTGAGACCCAGTACTTC CAMGTSETQYF
TRBJ2-3 . TRBD1 TRBV5-4 TGTGCCAGCAGCCGGACCGAAACAGGGGCAGATACGCAGTATTTT CASSRTETGADTQYF
TRBJ1-2 . . TRBV2 TGTGCCAGCAGTGAAACAGGGTTGAACTATGGCTACACCTTC CASSETGLNYGYTF
TRBJ2-2 . TRBD2 TRBV6-5 TGTGCCAGCAGTATACTAGCGGGGGGCACCGGGGAGCTGTTTTTT CASSILAGGTGELFF
TRBJ1-2 . . TRBV21-1 TGTGCCAGCAGCAAACCCCGACGGGGCAGGGGAGGGAGGACGGTGTATGGCTACACCTTC CASSKPRRGRGGRTVYGYTF
TRBJ2-3 . TRBD1 TRBV28 TGTGCCAGCAGTCTCAGGGGGCGAACAGATACGCAGTATTTT CASSLRGRTDTQYF
TRBJ1-2 . TRBD1 TRBV19 TGTGCCAGTAGTACCCGACAGGGTTACCTATCCTATGGCTACACCTTC CASSTRQGYLSYGYTF
TRBJ2-1 . TRBD2 TRBV10-3 TGTGCCATCAGTGGGACTAGCGGCCCCTACAATGAGCAGTTCTTC CAISGTSGPYNEQFF
TRBJ2-6 . . TRBV30 TGTGCCTGGAGTGCAGGGGCTGGGGCCAACGTCCTGACTTTC CAWSAGAGANVLTF
TRBJ2-1 . TRBD1 TRBV25-1 TGTGCCAGCAGTGACCCGGGACAGGGGAACAATGAGCAGTTCTTC CASSDPGQGNNEQFF
TRBJ2-7 . . TRBV11-1 TGTGCCAGCAGCTTAGCTGCGGGGCTCTCCTACGAGCAGTACTTC CASSLAAGLSYEQYF
TRBJ2-3 . . TRBV19 TGTGCCAGTAGTCTCAGCAGGGCTACAGATACGCAGTATTTT CASSLSRATDTQYF
TRBJ1-5 once . TRBV9 TGTGCCAGCAGCGTAGAGGGCGGGCAGCCCCAGCATTTT CASSVEGGQPQHF
TRBJ2-7 . TRBD2 TRBV2 TGTGCCAGAAGTAGCGGGAGGGACGAGCAGTACTTC CARSSGRDEQYF